The rows below give T cell receptor beta chains drawn from one sample of a study of OX40 agonist ivuxolimab in advanced cancers. The method was immunoSEQ multiplex PCR; TCRdb's version includes in-frame clones alone and lacks a portion of them. The data show 65,000 to 100,000 clones, approximately 94% seen once. The specimen was CD4+ or CD8+ T cells sorted from blood, collected in a trial of the OX40 agonist ivuxolimab. These receptors all stem from an adult with an advanced solid tumor such as melanoma, head and neck, liver or kidney cancer. CDR3s include the opening cysteine and the closing phenylalanine or tryptophan. Fields, in order: D gene, CDR3 length, V gene, J gene, clone size, CDR3 DNA, CDR3 protein. The D gene is left open where the match is weak. Not all rows give a size; the values are once, few, many and, for expanded clones, a class.

d_call: TRBD2; cdr3_length: 16; v_call: TRBV4-2; j_call: TRBJ2-7; clone_size: NA; cdr3_nt: TGTGCCAGCAGCCAAGGACTAGCGGGGAGCTCCTACGAGCAGTACTTC; cdr3_aa: CASSQGLAGSSYEQYF
d_call: TRBD1; cdr3_length: 14; v_call: TRBV27; j_call: TRBJ1-2; clone_size: once; cdr3_nt: TGTGCCAGCAGTCCCGAGAGGACAGGGAACGGCTACACCTTC; cdr3_aa: CASSPERTGNGYTF
d_call: NA; cdr3_length: 14; v_call: TRBV9; j_call: TRBJ2-7; clone_size: NA; cdr3_nt: TGTGCCAGCACCTTAGACGAGGGGGCGGGAGAGCAGTACTTC; cdr3_aa: CASTLDEGAGEQYF
d_call: TRBD1; cdr3_length: 15; v_call: TRBV5-6; j_call: TRBJ2-3; clone_size: NA; cdr3_nt: TGTGCCAGCAGTTGGGACAGGGGGAGCACAGATACGCAGTATTTT; cdr3_aa: CASSWDRGSTDTQYF
d_call: TRBD1; cdr3_length: 14; v_call: TRBV27; j_call: TRBJ2-7; clone_size: NA; cdr3_nt: TGTGCCAGCAGTCCCCGGGACAGCACCTACGAGCAGTACTTC; cdr3_aa: CASSPRDSTYEQYF
d_call: NA; cdr3_length: 14; v_call: TRBV28; j_call: TRBJ1-6; clone_size: NA; cdr3_nt: TGTGCCAGCAGGACCGGGGCCGCTTGGACACCCCTCCACTTT; cdr3_aa: CASRTGAAWTPLHF
d_call: NA; cdr3_length: 13; v_call: TRBV5-6; j_call: TRBJ2-3; clone_size: NA; cdr3_nt: TGTGCCAGCAGCTTGAGCAGCACAGATACGCAGTATTTT; cdr3_aa: CASSLSSTDTQYF
d_call: NA; cdr3_length: 16; v_call: TRBV15; j_call: TRBJ1-4; clone_size: NA; cdr3_nt: TGTGCCACCAGCAGAGATGGGGAGGCTTTTGATGAAAAACTGTTTTTT; cdr3_aa: CATSRDGEAFDEKLFF
d_call: TRBD2; cdr3_length: 17; v_call: TRBV5-4; j_call: TRBJ2-7; clone_size: NA; cdr3_nt: TGTGCCAGCAGCTTATCCCCGGGACTAGCGGGCTCCTACGAGCAGTACTTC; cdr3_aa: CASSLSPGLAGSYEQYF
d_call: NA; cdr3_length: 14; v_call: TRBV29-1; j_call: TRBJ2-7; clone_size: NA; cdr3_nt: TGCAGCGTTGAAGAGGGGGCGGGCTCCTACGAGCAGTACTTC; cdr3_aa: CSVEEGAGSYEQYF
d_call: NA; cdr3_length: 14; v_call: TRBV28; j_call: TRBJ2-5; clone_size: NA; cdr3_nt: TGTGCCAGCAGTCTATCGAGCCCCCAAGAGACCCAGTACTTC; cdr3_aa: CASSLSSPQETQYF
d_call: NA; cdr3_length: 13; v_call: TRBV9; j_call: TRBJ2-2; clone_size: NA; cdr3_nt: TGTGCCAGCAGCGTAGTTCAAGGCGGGGAGCTGTTTTTT; cdr3_aa: CASSVVQGGELFF
d_call: NA; cdr3_length: 13; v_call: TRBV19; j_call: TRBJ2-1; clone_size: NA; cdr3_nt: TGTGCCAGTAGTATGCGGGACGGCCAGGAGCAGTTCTTC; cdr3_aa: CASSMRDGQEQFF
d_call: NA; cdr3_length: 11; v_call: TRBV20-1; j_call: TRBJ1-1; clone_size: NA; cdr3_nt: TGCAGTGCTAGAGATACAACAGGAGCTTTCTTT; cdr3_aa: CSARDTTGAFF
d_call: NA; cdr3_length: 15; v_call: TRBV5-6; j_call: TRBJ2-5; clone_size: NA; cdr3_nt: TGTGCCAGCAGCTTGGTCACAGGGCTATTGGAGACCCAGTACTTC; cdr3_aa: CASSLVTGLLETQYF
d_call: TRBD1; cdr3_length: 14; v_call: TRBV27; j_call: TRBJ2-2; clone_size: NA; cdr3_nt: TGTGCCAGCAGTTGGACAGGGGGGTCCGGGGAGCTGTTTTTT; cdr3_aa: CASSWTGGSGELFF
d_call: NA; cdr3_length: 18; v_call: TRBV5-1; j_call: TRBJ2-2; clone_size: NA; cdr3_nt: TGCGCCAGCAGCTTCCCCTCCTGGGACGGAGCGAACACCGGGGAGCTGTTTTTT; cdr3_aa: CASSFPSWDGANTGELFF
d_call: TRBD2; cdr3_length: 18; v_call: TRBV4-3; j_call: TRBJ2-1; clone_size: NA; cdr3_nt: TGCGCCAGCAGCCAAGGGATAGCGGGAGGTAGCTCCTACAATGAGCAGTTCTTC; cdr3_aa: CASSQGIAGGSSYNEQFF
d_call: NA; cdr3_length: 13; v_call: TRBV27; j_call: TRBJ2-3; clone_size: NA; cdr3_nt: TGTGCCAGCAGTCTCCTTAACGCAGATACGCAGTATTTT; cdr3_aa: CASSLLNADTQYF
d_call: NA; cdr3_length: 15; v_call: TRBV4-1; j_call: TRBJ2-7; clone_size: NA; cdr3_nt: TGCGCCAGCAGCCAAGCGGGGGACTCCTCATACGAGCAGTACTTC; cdr3_aa: CASSQAGDSSYEQYF
d_call: NA; cdr3_length: 14; v_call: TRBV11-2; j_call: TRBJ1-1; clone_size: NA; cdr3_nt: TGTGCCAGCAGCTTAGGGGGCGCCCACACTGAAGCTTTCTTT; cdr3_aa: CASSLGGAHTEAFF
d_call: NA; cdr3_length: 15; v_call: TRBV27; j_call: TRBJ2-7; clone_size: NA; cdr3_nt: TGTGCCAGCAGTATAACGACGGCGAGCTCCTACGAGCAGTACTTC; cdr3_aa: CASSITTASSYEQYF
d_call: NA; cdr3_length: 14; v_call: TRBV29-1; j_call: TRBJ2-7; clone_size: NA; cdr3_nt: TGCAGCGTTGAAGAGCGGGGGCAGGGCCACGAGCAGTACTTC; cdr3_aa: CSVEERGQGHEQYF
d_call: NA; cdr3_length: 13; v_call: TRBV19; j_call: TRBJ2-1; clone_size: NA; cdr3_nt: TGTGCCAGTAGTATGGGACTCTCGGATGAGCAGTTCTTC; cdr3_aa: CASSMGLSDEQFF
d_call: TRBD1; cdr3_length: 12; v_call: TRBV29-1; j_call: TRBJ1-1; clone_size: NA; cdr3_nt: TGCAGCACCCGACAGGGAGGGACTGAAGCTTTCTTT; cdr3_aa: CSTRQGGTEAFF
d_call: NA; cdr3_length: 13; v_call: TRBV30; j_call: TRBJ2-7; clone_size: NA; cdr3_nt: TGTGCCTGGAGTGTAGGGGGGCAGTACGAGCAGTACTTC; cdr3_aa: CAWSVGGQYEQYF
d_call: NA; cdr3_length: 15; v_call: TRBV28; j_call: TRBJ1-2; clone_size: NA; cdr3_nt: TGTGCCAGCAGTCCCTGGGAGAATTCTAACTATGGCTACACCTTC; cdr3_aa: CASSPWENSNYGYTF
d_call: NA; cdr3_length: 14; v_call: TRBV5-4; j_call: TRBJ2-7; clone_size: NA; cdr3_nt: TGTGCCAGCAGCTTGGCGAGCGCGACCTACGAGCAGTACTTC; cdr3_aa: CASSLASATYEQYF
d_call: NA; cdr3_length: 13; v_call: TRBV7-9; j_call: TRBJ2-7; clone_size: NA; cdr3_nt: TGTGCCAGCAGCGGGAGGTACCCCTACGAGCAGTACTTC; cdr3_aa: CASSGRYPYEQYF
d_call: NA; cdr3_length: 16; v_call: TRBV5-1; j_call: TRBJ2-3; clone_size: NA; cdr3_nt: TGCGCCAGCAGCTTGGTAGTAGCGCAAAACACAGATACGCAGTATTTT; cdr3_aa: CASSLVVAQNTDTQYF
d_call: TRBD1; cdr3_length: 16; v_call: TRBV5-5; j_call: TRBJ1-2; clone_size: NA; cdr3_nt: TGTGCCAGCAGCTTGGGGACAGGCGAGTTTAACTATGGCTACACCTTC; cdr3_aa: CASSLGTGEFNYGYTF
d_call: NA; cdr3_length: 14; v_call: TRBV19; j_call: TRBJ1-1; clone_size: NA; cdr3_nt: TGTGCCAGTAGTATTAACAGCATGAACACTGAAGCTTTCTTT; cdr3_aa: CASSINSMNTEAFF
d_call: NA; cdr3_length: 13; v_call: TRBV4-1; j_call: TRBJ2-2; clone_size: NA; cdr3_nt: TGCGCCAGCAGCCAGAGGGACAACGGGGAGCTGTTTTTT; cdr3_aa: CASSQRDNGELFF
d_call: TRBD1; cdr3_length: 16; v_call: TRBV2; j_call: TRBJ2-3; clone_size: NA; cdr3_nt: TGTGCCAGCAGTGAGGTAATAGGGGGCGCATCAGATACGCAGTATTTT; cdr3_aa: CASSEVIGGASDTQYF
d_call: TRBD2; cdr3_length: 15; v_call: TRBV6-5; j_call: TRBJ2-5; clone_size: NA; cdr3_nt: TGTGCCAGCAGCTCACCGGGACTAGCTCAAGAGACCCAGTACTTC; cdr3_aa: CASSSPGLAQETQYF
d_call: NA; cdr3_length: 14; v_call: TRBV18; j_call: TRBJ1-1; clone_size: NA; cdr3_nt: TGTGCCAGCTCACCACCAACAGTTAGCACTGAAGCTTTCTTT; cdr3_aa: CASSPPTVSTEAFF
d_call: TRBD1; cdr3_length: 15; v_call: TRBV11-2; j_call: TRBJ2-3; clone_size: NA; cdr3_nt: TGTGCCAGCAGCCTCGACCCGACAGGGACAGATACGCAGTATTTT; cdr3_aa: CASSLDPTGTDTQYF
d_call: NA; cdr3_length: 16; v_call: TRBV21-1; j_call: TRBJ2-2; clone_size: NA; cdr3_nt: TGTGCCAGCAGCAAAACTAGGCAGGGAGGGACCGGGGAGCTGTTTTTT; cdr3_aa: CASSKTRQGGTGELFF
d_call: NA; cdr3_length: 14; v_call: TRBV6-6; j_call: TRBJ2-7; clone_size: NA; cdr3_nt: TGTGCCAGCAGTTACACGGTAGGGAGCTCCGAGCAGTACTTC; cdr3_aa: CASSYTVGSSEQYF
d_call: NA; cdr3_length: 15; v_call: TRBV14; j_call: TRBJ2-2; clone_size: once; cdr3_nt: TGTGCCAGCAGCCAAGCGCCCCGCGGCACCGGGGAGCTGTTTTTT; cdr3_aa: CASSQAPRGTGELFF
d_call: TRBD1; cdr3_length: 15; v_call: TRBV19; j_call: TRBJ2-1; clone_size: NA; cdr3_nt: TGTGCCAGTACCTCCGGGACAGGAATGTACAATGAGCAGTTCTTC; cdr3_aa: CASTSGTGMYNEQFF
d_call: NA; cdr3_length: 16; v_call: TRBV21-1; j_call: TRBJ2-6; clone_size: NA; cdr3_nt: TGTGCCAGCAGCAAAAGGGGGAGCTCTGGGGCCAACGTCCTGACTTTC; cdr3_aa: CASSKRGSSGANVLTF
d_call: TRBD1; cdr3_length: 14; v_call: TRBV27; j_call: TRBJ2-7; clone_size: NA; cdr3_nt: TGTGCCAGCAGTTCCGGGACAGGGGGCTACGAGCAGTACTTC; cdr3_aa: CASSSGTGGYEQYF
d_call: NA; cdr3_length: 15; v_call: TRBV19; j_call: TRBJ1-2; clone_size: NA; cdr3_nt: TGTGCCAGTAGTATGTCGCAGGGGATTGGGTATGGCTACACCTTC; cdr3_aa: CASSMSQGIGYGYTF
d_call: NA; cdr3_length: 16; v_call: TRBV11-2; j_call: TRBJ1-6; clone_size: NA; cdr3_nt: TGTGCCAGCAGCTTAGAAGGGGCCGGTAATAATTCACCCCTCCACTTT; cdr3_aa: CASSLEGAGNNSPLHF
d_call: NA; cdr3_length: 14; v_call: TRBV6-5; j_call: TRBJ2-7; clone_size: NA; cdr3_nt: TGTGCCAGCAGTTCGGACAGCGGCTCCTACGAGCAGTACTTC; cdr3_aa: CASSSDSGSYEQYF
d_call: TRBD2; cdr3_length: 15; v_call: TRBV13; j_call: TRBJ2-7; clone_size: NA; cdr3_nt: TGTGCCAGCAGCTTAGTGGCTAGCGGTGCCAGCGAGCAGTACTTC; cdr3_aa: CASSLVASGASEQYF
d_call: NA; cdr3_length: 15; v_call: TRBV6-5; j_call: TRBJ2-6; clone_size: once; cdr3_nt: TGTGCCGTCGGGGTACATATCTCTGGGGCCAACGTCCTGACTTTC; cdr3_aa: CAVGVHISGANVLTF
d_call: TRBD1; cdr3_length: 15; v_call: TRBV25-1; j_call: TRBJ1-6; clone_size: NA; cdr3_nt: TGTGCCAGCAGCTTATCCGGGACAGCTAATTCACCCCTCCACTTT; cdr3_aa: CASSLSGTANSPLHF
d_call: NA; cdr3_length: 11; v_call: TRBV20-1; j_call: TRBJ2-1; clone_size: NA; cdr3_nt: TGCAGTGCTCTGTCCTACAATGAGCAGTTCTTC; cdr3_aa: CSALSYNEQFF
d_call: NA; cdr3_length: 13; v_call: TRBV4-2; j_call: TRBJ1-5; clone_size: NA; cdr3_nt: TGTGCCAGCAGCCAAAGGGCTGATCAGCCCCAGCATTTT; cdr3_aa: CASSQRADQPQHF
d_call: NA; cdr3_length: 14; v_call: TRBV5-8; j_call: TRBJ2-7; clone_size: NA; cdr3_nt: TGTGCCAGCAGCTTTAAGCTAGGGATTGACGAGCAGTACTTC; cdr3_aa: CASSFKLGIDEQYF
d_call: NA; cdr3_length: 13; v_call: TRBV6-1; j_call: TRBJ1-1; clone_size: NA; cdr3_nt: TGTGCCAGCAGAGGCAGGCTGAACACTGAAGCTTTCTTT; cdr3_aa: CASRGRLNTEAFF
d_call: TRBD1; cdr3_length: 13; v_call: TRBV5-1; j_call: TRBJ2-7; clone_size: once; cdr3_nt: TGCGCCAGCAGCATCGGGACAGAGTACGAGCAGTACTTC; cdr3_aa: CASSIGTEYEQYF
d_call: NA; cdr3_length: 12; v_call: TRBV29-1; j_call: TRBJ1-1; clone_size: NA; cdr3_nt: TGCAGCGTTGGGGGGGATGAGACTGAAGCTTTCTTT; cdr3_aa: CSVGGDETEAFF
d_call: NA; cdr3_length: 13; v_call: TRBV27; j_call: TRBJ1-5; clone_size: NA; cdr3_nt: TGTGCCAGCAGTCCCATCGGAAATCAGCCCCAGCATTTT; cdr3_aa: CASSPIGNQPQHF
d_call: NA; cdr3_length: 13; v_call: TRBV4-1; j_call: TRBJ2-7; clone_size: NA; cdr3_nt: TGCGCCAGCAGCCAAGATCGTGACTACGAGCAGTACTTC; cdr3_aa: CASSQDRDYEQYF
d_call: TRBD2; cdr3_length: 16; v_call: TRBV4-3; j_call: TRBJ2-7; clone_size: NA; cdr3_nt: TGCGCCAGCAGCCAAGGTACTAGCGGGAGACCGTACGAGCAGTACTTC; cdr3_aa: CASSQGTSGRPYEQYF